The 20 T cell receptor beta chains listed next were all sequenced from one sample in a study of chemoradiotherapy in HPV16-positive cancers (dated by TCRdb to the early 2020s). Library preparation used the immunoSEQ multiplex PCR assay. TCRdb re-hosts the immuneACCESS table, in-frame sequences only. Its copies lack some clones; in the studies checked, an unresolved V gene accounts for under half of them, and the cause for the rest is not known. This sample comprises about 68,000 clones, about 90% of them detected only once. The ten largest make up over 4% of the sample. Material: blood, obtained from a patient who underwent chemoradiotherapy. Receptor source: a human donor with HPV-associated anogenital cancer.

This chain connects TRBV6-1 to TRBJ2-7; 10 nucleotides align to TRBD1. J was trimmed by 5 bases and V by 4 bases; bases with no gene match: 8. There are 15 residues in the CDR3. The germline CDR1 and CDR2 sequences are MNHNS and SASEGT. The CDR3 DNA is TGTGCCAGCAGTGCCCGTCCCGGGACAGGGGACGAGCAGTACTTC. It yields the protein CASSARPGTGDEQYF.

This chain uses TRBV9 with TRBJ2-1; perhaps D is TRBD1 or TRBD2 (5 bases each). V lost 4 bases to trimming and J lost 6 bases, with 14 bases between them. This CDR3 contains 14 residues. Germline CDR1 and CDR2: SGDLS and YYNGEE. CDR3: CASSPLGDANEQFF. Here the CDR3 DNA reads TGTGCCAGCAGCCCCCTTGGGGACGCCAATGAGCAGTTCTTC.

The V and J genes are TRBV4-1 and TRBJ2-7; 13 bases fit TRBD2. The CDR3 totals 19 residues. V was pared by 2 bases and J by 3 bases, with 13 bases of the junction left unmatched. CDR1 is MGHRA, CDR2 YSYEKL, per germline. The CDR3 loop reads CASSQNFFGTSGDNYEQYF. The CDR3 DNA reads TGCGCCAGCAGCCAAAACTTCTTCGGGACTAGCGGGGATAACTACGAGCAGTACTTC.

The chain recombines TRBV10-3 with TRBJ1-1; the D gene is possibly TRBD1 (5 bases). Trimming pared 7 bases from V and 0 bases from J, leaving 12 bases between. This CDR3 comprises 14 residues. Per germline, CDR1 ENHRY and CDR2 SYGVKD. CDR3 sequence: CAITPEGVNTEAFF. DNA of the CDR3: TGTGCCATCACCCCGGAAGGGGTGAACACTGAAGCTTTCTTT.

This rearrangement joins TRBV6-1 to TRBJ1-2; weak D call: TRBD1 (5 bases). The V gene lost 2 bases and the J gene lost 3 bases, with 13 bases spanning the gap. This CDR3 region has 15 residues. Germline assignment: CDR1 MNHNS and CDR2 SASEGT. CDR3 nucleotide sequence: TGTGCCAGCAGTGAACCCAGGGCCGGCCACTATGGCTACACCTTC. This codes for CASSEPRAGHYGYTF.

V gene TRBV18 combines with J gene TRBJ1-5, with D uncertain. The germline CDR1 and CDR2 sequences are KGHSH and LQKENI. Trimming pared 3 bases from V and 6 bases from J, leaving 18 bases between. The CDR3 length is 16 residues. The CDR3 DNA reads as TGTGCCAGCTCACCTATGTGGCCACCCGGGTTTCAGCCCCAGCATTTT. Its translation is CASSPMWPPGFQPQHF.

The chain links TRBV5-6 to TRBJ1-1; the D gene is possibly TRBD1 (6 bases). The CDR3 consists of 16 residues. Germline V gene sequence: CDR1 SGHDT, CDR2 YYEEEE. Trimming took off 3 bases at V and 3 bases at J, with 18 bases between the two ends. CDR3 protein: CASSSVGRGADTEAFF. CDR3 nucleotides: TGTGCCAGCAGCTCGGTAGGGCGGGGGGCGGACACTGAAGCTTTCTTT.

The V gene is TRBV19, the J gene TRBJ2-1; D not certain. Between the trimmed V and J ends, which lost 0 bases and 10 bases, there was a span of 13 bases. This CDR3 has 14 amino acids. CDR1 LNHDA and CDR2 SQIVND come from the germline V gene (reference sequence). For the CDR3, the DNA is TGTGCCAGTAGTATAGAGGGCGGAGTAGTGGAGCAGTTCTTC. It translates to CASSIEGGVVEQFF.

The V and J genes are TRBV7-9 and TRBJ1-5; D uncertain. The CDR3 consists of 12 residues. V was trimmed by 0 bases and J by 3 bases, leaving 0 bases between them. In germline, CDR1 is SEHNR, CDR2 FQNEAQ (reference sequence). CDR3 bases: TGTGCCAGCAGCTTAGCCAATCAGCCCCAGCATTTT. This gives the protein CASSLANQPQHF.

The chain uses TRBV27 and TRBJ1-5, with D hard to call. This CDR3 is built from 17 residues. Germline V gene sequence: CDR1 MNHEY, CDR2 SMNVEV (reference sequence). V was clipped by 0 bases and J by 0 bases, with 12 bases between them. In DNA form, the CDR3 reads TGTGCCAGCAGTTTATCCTATGGCAGTAATAGCAATCAGCCCCAGCATTTT. Protein: CASSLSYGSNSNQPQHF.

The genes are TRBV4-2 and TRBJ2-7, with TRBD1 matching 10 bases. CDR1 LGHNA and CDR2 YNFKEQ come from the germline V gene. The trim removed 0 bases at V and 2 bases at J, leaving 1 base unmatched. The CDR3 consists of 15 residues. The CDR3 nucleotides read TGTGCCAGCAGCCAAGAGGGACAGGGGCCCTACGAGCAGTACTTC. This sequence encodes CASSQEGQGPYEQYF.

V usage is TRBV19 and J usage is TRBJ1-6; TRBD1 matches 7 bases. Losses at the gene ends were 5 bases for V and 4 bases for J; bases not matched to a gene: 5. This CDR3 spans 15 amino acids. Germline V CDR1 and CDR2: LNHDA, SQIVND (reference sequence). The CDR3 coding sequence is TGTGCCAGTAGTGAGAGGACAGGTTATAATTCACCCCTCCACTTT. It yields the protein CASSERTGYNSPLHF. The full variable domain, rest sourced from reference TRBV19 and TRBJ1-6, is DGGITQSPKYLFRKEGQNVTLSCEQNLNHDAMYWYRQDPGQGLRLIYYSQIVNDFQKGDIAEGYSVSREKKESFPLTVTSAQKNPTAFYLCASSERTGYNSPLHFGNGTRLTVT.

The CDR3 loop is CASSRGRDANNEQFF. The CDR3, as DNA: TGCGCCAGCAGCCGGGGCAGGGACGCGAACAATGAGCAGTTCTTC. This chain uses TRBV5-1 with TRBJ2-1; D may correspond to TRBD1 or TRBD2 (5 bases each). The V and J ends lost 4 bases and 5 bases respectively, with 16 bases between them. Germline V CDR1 and CDR2: SGHRS, YFSETQ. CDR3 length: 15 amino acids.

The rearrangement joins TRBV9 to TRBJ2-1; no definite D call. This CDR3 comprises 11 residues. The germline V gene encodes CDR1 SGDLS and CDR2 YYNGEE. V was clipped by 4 bases and J by 10 bases, with 9 bases between them. As DNA, the CDR3 is TGTGCCAGCAGCATCGAAGGGGAGCAGTTCTTC. Translating it yields CASSIEGEQFF.

The chain carries TRBV5-5 and TRBJ1-1; weak D call: TRBD1 (6 bases). Trimming removed 0 bases from V and 3 bases from J, with 9 bases in between. The CDR3 covers 14 residues. Germline lookup yields CDR1 SGHKS and CDR2 YYEKEE (reference sequence). CDR3 coding DNA: TGTGCCAGCAGCTTGGGGTCAGGGGACACTGAAGCTTTCTTT. Translating gives CASSLGSGDTEAFF.

The chain couples TRBV2 to TRBJ2-2; no definite D call. The ends were cut back, 3 bases at V and 6 bases at J, with 2 bases in the middle. The germline V gene has CDR1 SNHLY and CDR2 FYNNEI. The CDR3 contains 11 residues. In DNA, the CDR3 is TGTGCCAGCAGTGAGGCCGGGGAGCTGTTTTTT. The encoded protein is CASSEAGELFF.

The gene calls are TRBV9 and TRBJ1-4; 7 nucleotides match TRBD1. Germline CDR1 and CDR2: SGDLS and YYNGEE. This CDR3 comprises 16 residues. V shed 3 bases and J 7 bases; nucleotides not matched to a gene: 12. The CDR3 here is CASSETGSISPEKLFF. CDR3 nucleotides: TGTGCCAGCAGCGAGACAGGGTCCATATCGCCTGAAAAACTGTTTTTT.

V gene TRBV5-4 combines with J gene TRBJ2-7; D gene uncertain. CDR3 length: 12 residues. V lost 2 bases to trimming and J lost 6 bases, with 9 bases between them. Germline lookup yields CDR1 SGHNT and CDR2 YYREEE (reference sequence). CDR3 DNA: TGTGCCAGCAGCTTTTGGTCCGGCGAGCAGTACTTC. This gives the protein CASSFWSGEQYF.

The rearrangement links TRBV2 to TRBJ1-2; no definite D call. The CDR3 length is 15 residues. CDR1 and CDR2 (germline): SNHLY, FYNNEI. V gave up 6 bases and J gave up 2 bases, with 16 bases separating them. The CDR3 protein is CASRTQNVINYGYTF. Written as DNA, the CDR3 is TGTGCCAGCAGGACCCAGAACGTGATAAACTATGGCTACACCTTC.

This clone appeared a single time. The chain uses TRBV6-1 and TRBJ2-7; the match to TRBD1 covers 9 bases. V was pared by 10 bases and J by 1 base, with 8 bases of the junction left unmatched. The CDR3 has 14 amino acids. The germline V gene has CDR1 MNHNS and CDR2 SASEGT. CDR3 region: CATGGTGLSYEQYF. CDR3 nucleotide sequence: TGTGCCACCGGGGGGACAGGGTTATCCTACGAGCAGTACTTC.